The 32 T cell receptor beta chains below all came from one sample that was sequenced in a study of T-cell memory formation after mild COVID-19. TCRdb reanalysed the 5' RACE reads using MiXCR and keeps one entry per CDR3 protein. This table has more than 350,000 distinct CDR3 sequences, 15% to 20% appearing once. Input material: PBMCs or a T cell subset sorted from them (not recorded which). These receptors were obtained from a man aged 18 to 29 who had mild COVID-19 (a few samples of this study predate the infection). Cell type and time point are not known.

This chain joins TRBV6-5 and TRBJ2-2, with 9 bases that match TRBD1. CDR3 size: 15 residues. Germline V CDR1 and CDR2: MNHEY, SVGAGI. With 6 bases clipped from V and 8 bases from J, the junction kept 10 bases outside the gene matches. Here the CDR3 DNA reads TGTGCCAGCAGCAAACGGGACAGGGTTCTTGGGGAGCTGTTTTTT. It encodes CASSKRDRVLGELFF.

This chain joins TRBV5-6 and TRBJ2-1; D possibly uses TRBD1 or TRBD2 (5 bases each). V lost 3 bases to trimming and J lost 12 bases, with 22 bases between them. Germline lookup yields CDR1 SGHDT and CDR2 YYEEEE. The CDR3 contains 15 residues. CDR3 region: CASSYPGTSTRSQFF. For the CDR3, the DNA is TGTGCCAGCAGCTACCCCGGGACGTCCACCCGATCGCAGTTCTTC.

This clonotype was picked up a small number of times. The chain couples TRBV5-8 to TRBJ1-2, with TRBD1 matching 8 bases. V shed 3 bases, J shed 8 bases, and the junction held 6 bases outside the gene matches. Germline CDR1 SGHTS, CDR2 YDEGEE. The CDR3 length is 13 residues. Here the CDR3 reads CASSYTGTGGYTF. CDR3 nucleotide sequence: TGTGCCAGCAGCTATACCGGGACAGGAGGCTACACCTTC.

This clonotype has only a few counts. This chain joins TRBV5-1 and TRBJ2-2; D unclear. The CDR3 is made up of 13 amino acids. Germline loops: CDR1 SGHRS, CDR2 YFSETQ. Deletions cut 1 base from V and 5 bases from J, with 6 bases between. For the CDR3, the DNA is TGCGCCAGCAGCTTGAGGTATACCGGGGAGCTGTTTTTT. The encoded protein is CASSLRYTGELFF.

This clonotype showed up just a few times. The V call is TRBV19, the J call TRBJ1-2; D might be TRBD1 (5 bases). In germline, CDR1 is LNHDA, CDR2 SQIVND (reference sequence). This CDR3 spans 14 amino acids. Trimming pared 5 bases from V and 6 bases from J, leaving 16 bases between. CDR3 sequence: CASSEPGILDGYTF. The CDR3 DNA is TGTGCCAGTAGTGAGCCAGGGATTTTGGATGGCTACACCTTC.

The V gene is TRBV5-1, the J gene TRBJ2-7; TRBD1 agrees at 9 bases. CDR3 length: 15 residues. The germline CDR1 and CDR2 sequences are SGHRS and YFSETQ. Unmatched junction bases numbered 9, after V lost 3 bases and J lost 5 bases. The CDR3 DNA follows: TGCGCCAGCAGCTCTTCGGGACAGGGTGCCCACGAGCAGTACTTC. Its protein product is CASSSSGQGAHEQYF.

This clonotype showed up just a few times. This chain joins TRBV2 and TRBJ1-1; unclear D gene. Trimming shortened V by 7 bases and J by 4 bases, and 7 bases separated the two germline ends. CDR3 length: 11 amino acids. Germline V CDR1 and CDR2: SNHLY, FYNNEI. The CDR3 here is CASKRSTEAFF. CDR3 coding DNA: TGTGCCAGCAAAAGAAGCACTGAAGCTTTCTTT.

As DNA, the CDR3 is TGTGCCAGCAGTTACTCGGGCCGGACAGGAGGGTTTTGGGGAAAACTGTTTTTT. As protein: CASSYSGRTGGFWGKLFF. V and J are TRBV6-5 and TRBJ1-4; TRBD1 matches at 7 bases. The germline V gene encodes CDR1 MNHEY and CDR2 SVGAGI. The CDR3 extends over 18 amino acids. Trimming took 0 bases from V and 10 from J; bases not matched to a gene: 17.

This chain connects TRBV7-8 to TRBJ2-2, with D unclear. V shed 1 base and J shed 3 bases, with 12 bases lying between them. CDR3 length: 16 residues. The V gene's germline CDR1 is SGHVS and CDR2 FQNEAQ. The CDR3 DNA follows: TGTGCCAGCAGCTTAGAAGGGTTCGTGGACACCGGGGAGCTGTTTTTT. Protein product: CASSLEGFVDTGELFF.

This clonotype was counted only a few times. The rearrangement joins TRBV5-6 to TRBJ2-4; maybe TRBD2 (6 bases). Between the trimmed V and J ends, which lost 4 bases and 4 bases, there was a span of 12 bases. The germline V gene encodes CDR1 SGHDT and CDR2 YYEEEE. This CDR3 has 14 amino acids. The CDR3: CASSQPGVKNIQYF. CDR3 coding DNA: TGTGCCAGCAGCCAACCGGGAGTTAAAAACATTCAGTACTTC.

CDR3 DNA: TGCGCCAGCGGGGGAGCTTTCCAAGAGACCCAGTACTTC. Its protein is CASGGAFQETQYF. V usage is TRBV5-1 and J usage is TRBJ2-5; D is possibly TRBD1 or TRBD2 (5 bases each). Germline CDR1 reads SGHRS; CDR2 reads YFSETQ. The CDR3 contains 13 residues. Trimming stripped 7 bases from V and 1 base from J, with 11 bases between.

This clonotype showed up just a few times. V usage is TRBV4-1 and J usage is TRBJ2-5, with 12 bases identical to TRBD2. The CDR3 sequence is 16 residues long. Trimming at V came to 1 base and at J to 2 bases, leaving 2 bases not matched to a gene. Germline CDR1 reads MGHRA; CDR2 reads YSYEKL. CDR3 protein: CASSQGLAGGQETQYF. The CDR3 DNA sequence: TGCGCCAGCAGCCAAGGGCTAGCGGGGGGGCAAGAGACCCAGTACTTC.

This clonotype was observed a handful of times. This chain uses TRBV15 with TRBJ1-2; 7 bases are shared with TRBD1. Trimming took 6 bases from V and 2 from J; bases not matched to a gene: 3. CDR1 is LNHNV and CDR2 is YYDKDF in the germline V gene (reference sequence). The CDR3 runs to 13 residues. CDR3 amino acids: CATRAGQNYGYTF. The CDR3 DNA reads TGTGCCACCAGAGCGGGACAGAACTATGGCTACACCTTC. Filled out from reference TRBV15 and TRBJ1-2, the complete variable domain reads DAMVIQNPRYQVTQFGKPVTLSCSQTLNHNVMYWYQQKSSQAPKLLFHYYDKDFNNEADTPDNFQSRRPNTSFCFLDIRSPGLGDTAMYLCATRAGQNYGYTFGSGTRLTVV.

The chain carries TRBV5-1 and TRBJ2-1, with 7 bases fitting TRBD1. J was trimmed by 0 bases and V by 1 base; bases with no gene match: 1. The CDR3 totals 15 residues. Germline CDR1 and CDR2: SGHRS and YFSETQ. The DNA for the CDR3 is TGCGCCAGCAGCTTGCGACAGGGCTCCTACAATGAGCAGTTCTTC. Translating gives CASSLRQGSYNEQFF.

This clonotype has a handful of counts. The chain joins TRBV20-1 to TRBJ2-7; 14 bases agree with TRBD2. The CDR3 loop spans 14 amino acids. Germline trimming cut 6 bases from V and 3 bases from J; bases unmatched to any gene: 4. CDR1 is DFQATT and CDR2 is SNEGSKA in the germline V gene (reference sequence). CDR3 sequence: CSATGTSGGYEQYV. For the CDR3, the DNA is TGCAGTGCGACGGGGACTAGCGGGGGCTACGAGCAGTACGTC.

This clonotype has only a few counts. The chain joins TRBV7-2 to TRBJ2-5, with a possible D match to TRBD2 (6 bases). The V end lost 5 bases, the J end lost 5 bases, and 21 bases lay between the germline ends. The CDR3 consists of 16 residues. Germline CDR1 and CDR2: SGHTA and FQGNSA. The CDR3 DNA is TGTGCCAGCAGCCCCCGGGGGTCCCTTGGGCGCGAGACCCAGTACTTC. Protein product: CASSPRGSLGRETQYF.

This clonotype was seen a few times. The CDR3 spells CASSFPRTEAFF. In nucleotides, the CDR3 is TGTGCCAGCAGTTTCCCCAGGACAGAAGCTTTCTTT. The genes are TRBV7-9 and TRBJ1-1; a weak D match, TRBD1 (5 bases). The CDR3 contains 12 residues. The V and J ends lost 6 bases and 8 bases respectively, with 13 bases between them. CDR1 and CDR2 (germline): SEHNR, FQNEAQ (reference sequence).

The gene calls are TRBV25-1 and TRBJ2-7, with 7 bases lining up with TRBD1. CDR1 and CDR2 from the germline V gene are MGHDK and SYGVNS. The length of the CDR3 is 13 residues. The V segment lost 6 bases and the J segment 4 bases; nucleotides outside the gene matches: 6. The CDR3 DNA reads TGTGCCAGCAGGAGGGACAGCGATTACGAGCAGTACTTC. Amino acid sequence: CASRRDSDYEQYF.

This clonotype was picked up a small number of times. V gene TRBV6-4 combines with J gene TRBJ2-3, with 11 bases that match TRBD2. The CDR3 is 15 amino acids. The ends lost 6 bases at V and 6 bases at J; junction bases unmatched: 8. CDR1 and CDR2 (germline): MRHNA, SNTAGT. Here the CDR3 reads CASSQVAGGLDTQYF. The DNA of the CDR3 is TGTGCCAGCAGCCAAGTAGCGGGGGGGCTGGATACGCAGTATTTT.

The chain carries TRBV10-3 and TRBJ2-3; 15 nucleotides agree with TRBD2. There are 19 residues in the CDR3. Germline lookup yields CDR1 ENHRY and CDR2 SYGVKD. V was clipped by 5 bases and J by 2 bases; unmatched bases: 11. The CDR3: CAISPGLAGGPVITDTQYF. Written as DNA, the CDR3 is TGTGCCATCAGTCCTGGACTAGCGGGGGGGCCTGTCATCACAGATACGCAGTATTTT.

This clonotype has only a few counts. The chain carries TRBV15 and TRBJ2-1, with no clear D. CDR3 size: 13 residues. Germline V gives CDR1 LNHNV, CDR2 YYDKDF (reference sequence). With 0 bases removed from V and 7 bases from J, the gap between germline ends came to 7 bases. The CDR3 DNA follows: TGTGCCACCAGCAGAGATATCCGGAATGAGCAGTTCTTC. This gives the protein CATSRDIRNEQFF. The entire variable domain, with the rest obtained from reference TRBV15 and TRBJ2-1, is as follows: DAMVIQNPRYQVTQFGKPVTLSCSQTLNHNVMYWYQQKSSQAPKLLFHYYDKDFNNEADTPDNFQSRRPNTSFCFLDIRSPGLGDTAMYLCATSRDIRNEQFFGPGTRLTVL.

J is TRBJ2-4 and V is TRBV11-2; 11 bases line up with TRBD2. Trimming took 3 bases from V and 7 from J; bases not matched to a gene: 14. The CDR3 extends over 18 amino acids. Germline V CDR1 and CDR2: SGHAT, FQNNGV. CDR3 protein: CASSFEPSGGRVGNIQYF. Written as DNA, the CDR3 is TGTGCCAGCAGCTTCGAACCTAGCGGGGGGCGCGTGGGTAACATTCAGTACTTC.

V usage is TRBV6-5 and J usage is TRBJ1-2; perhaps TRBD1 as D (6 bases). CDR1 and CDR2 from the germline V gene are MNHEY and SVGAGI. The CDR3 loop spans 14 amino acids. Trimming took off 6 bases at V and 0 bases at J, with 11 bases between the two ends. CDR3 protein: CASRYRAANYGYTF. For the CDR3, the DNA is TGTGCCAGCAGATACAGGGCCGCTAACTATGGCTACACCTTC.

The chain employs TRBV2 and TRBJ2-1, with D perhaps matching TRBD2 (5 bases). V lost 4 bases to trimming and J lost 0 bases, with 16 bases between them. Germline loops: CDR1 SNHLY, CDR2 FYNNEI. The CDR3 sequence is 17 residues long. This CDR3 reads CASSGWELSSSYNEQFF. The CDR3 bases are TGTGCCAGCAGTGGGTGGGAGCTGTCAAGCTCCTACAATGAGCAGTTCTTC.

This clonotype occurred a few times. The genes are TRBV11-2 and TRBJ2-5; a weak D match, TRBD1 (6 bases). This CDR3 has 14 residues. V gave up 1 base and J gave up 5 bases, with 11 bases separating them. The germline CDR1 and CDR2 sequences are SGHAT and FQNNGV. The CDR3 region is CASSLAGEPETQYF. In nucleotides, the CDR3 is TGTGCCAGCAGCTTAGCAGGGGAGCCGGAGACCCAGTACTTC.

J is TRBJ2-5 and V is TRBV12-3 or TRBV12-4; 8 bases line up with TRBD2. The trim removed 1 base at V and 1 base at J, leaving 8 bases unmatched. The CDR3 is 17 residues long. CDR3 in amino acids: CASSLESGGPGQETQYF. CDR3 in DNA: TGTGCCAGCAGTTTAGAATCGGGGGGGCCTGGCCAAGAGACCCAGTACTTC.

The CDR3 here is CASSRRDFYGYTF. The DNA of the CDR3 is TGTGCCAGCAGTAGAAGGGATTTCTATGGCTACACCTTC. The chain couples TRBV7-2 to TRBJ1-2, with no clear D. The CDR3 runs 13 residues. Germline CDR1 is SGHTA and CDR2 is FQGNSA. V was shortened by 6 bases and J by 4 bases, with 12 bases between the two germline ends.

The chain couples TRBV11-1 to TRBJ2-1, with TRBD1 matching 9 bases. CDR1 is SGHAT, CDR2 FQDESV, per germline (reference sequence). Trimming cost V 5 bases and J 8 bases; bases outside gene matches: 7. The CDR3 totals 14 residues. The CDR3 nucleotides read TGTGCCAGCAGCCAACGACAGGGGGTGGATGAGCAGTTCTTC. Residues: CASSQRQGVDEQFF.

The genes are TRBV10-3 and TRBJ2-3; 8 bases fit TRBD1. The CDR3 length is 14 residues. V shed 5 bases and J 0 bases; nucleotides not matched to a gene: 1. Germline assignment: CDR1 ENHRY and CDR2 SYGVKD. CDR3 loop: CAISRQGSTDTQYF. In DNA form, the CDR3 reads TGTGCCATCAGTAGACAGGGGAGCACAGATACGCAGTATTTT.

V and J are TRBV10-2 and TRBJ1-6; 7 nucleotides match TRBD1. In germline, CDR1 is WSHSY, CDR2 SAAADI. CDR3 length equals 15 residues. V gave up 6 bases and J gave up 9 bases; unmatched junction bases: 11. In nucleotides, the CDR3 is TGCGCCAGCAGCGAGCCACCAGGGGGGATTTCACCCCTCCACTTT. Amino acid sequence: CASSEPPGGISPLHF.

In its sample, this clonotype was seen a few times. The chain links TRBV4-1 to TRBJ1-2, with 7 bases matching TRBD1. This CDR3 is built from 15 residues. With V trimmed by 4 bases and J by 2 bases, 7 bases remained unmatched. CDR1 and CDR2 from the germline V gene are MGHRA and YSYEKL. The CDR3 coding sequence is TGCGCCAGCAGCCTCCGGGACAGTGGAAACTATGGCTACACCTTC. This translates into CASSLRDSGNYGYTF.

This clonotype was seen more than once but under ten times. This sequence joins TRBV3-1 and TRBJ1-2; a weak D match, TRBD1 (6 bases). V was trimmed by 1 base and J by 6 bases, leaving 6 bases between them. CDR1 is LGHDT and CDR2 is YNNKEL in the germline V gene (reference sequence). The CDR3 is made up of 12 amino acids. The CDR3 region is CASSQAGDGYTF. The CDR3 nucleotides are TGTGCCAGCAGCCAAGCAGGGGATGGCTACACCTTC.